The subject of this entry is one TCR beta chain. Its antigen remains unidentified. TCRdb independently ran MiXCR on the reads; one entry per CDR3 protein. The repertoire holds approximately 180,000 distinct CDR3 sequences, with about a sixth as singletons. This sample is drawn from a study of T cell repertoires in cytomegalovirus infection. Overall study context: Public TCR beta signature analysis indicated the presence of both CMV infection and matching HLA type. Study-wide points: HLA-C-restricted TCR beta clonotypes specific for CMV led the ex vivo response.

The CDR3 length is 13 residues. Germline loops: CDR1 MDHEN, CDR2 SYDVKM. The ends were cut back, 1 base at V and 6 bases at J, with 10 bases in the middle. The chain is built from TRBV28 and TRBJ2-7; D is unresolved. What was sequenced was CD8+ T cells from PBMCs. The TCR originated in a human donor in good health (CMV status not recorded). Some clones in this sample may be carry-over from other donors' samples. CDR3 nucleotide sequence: TGTGCCAGCAGTTTATCTAATTTTGGCGAGCAGTACTTC. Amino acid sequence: CASSLSNFGEQYF.